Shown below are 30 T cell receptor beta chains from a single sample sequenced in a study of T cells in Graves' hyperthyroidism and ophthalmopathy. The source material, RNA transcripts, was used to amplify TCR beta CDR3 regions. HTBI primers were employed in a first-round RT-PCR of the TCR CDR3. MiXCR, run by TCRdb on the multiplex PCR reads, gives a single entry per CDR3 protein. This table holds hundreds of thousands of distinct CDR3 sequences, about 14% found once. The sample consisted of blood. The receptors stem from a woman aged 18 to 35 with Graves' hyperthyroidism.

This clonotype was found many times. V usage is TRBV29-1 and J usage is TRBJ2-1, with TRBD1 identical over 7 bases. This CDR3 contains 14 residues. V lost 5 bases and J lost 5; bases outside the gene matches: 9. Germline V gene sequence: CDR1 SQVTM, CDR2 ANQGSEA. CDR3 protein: CSVLRQGPHNEQFF. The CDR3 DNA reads TGCAGCGTTCTAAGACAGGGACCCCACAATGAGCAGTTCTTC.

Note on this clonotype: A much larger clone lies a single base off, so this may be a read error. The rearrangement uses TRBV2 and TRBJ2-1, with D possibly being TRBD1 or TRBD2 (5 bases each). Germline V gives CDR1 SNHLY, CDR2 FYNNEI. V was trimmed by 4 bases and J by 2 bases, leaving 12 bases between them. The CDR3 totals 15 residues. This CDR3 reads CASSARDRPYNEQFF. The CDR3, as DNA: TGTGCCAGCAGTGCCCGGGACCGACCCTACAATGAGCAGTTCTTC.

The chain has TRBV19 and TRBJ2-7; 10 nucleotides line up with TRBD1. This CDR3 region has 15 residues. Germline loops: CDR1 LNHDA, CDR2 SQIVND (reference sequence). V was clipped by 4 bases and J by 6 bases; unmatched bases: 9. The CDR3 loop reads CASSRGTGAASEQYF. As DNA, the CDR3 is TGTGCCAGTAGTAGGGGGACAGGGGCGGCGTCCGAGCAGTACTTC. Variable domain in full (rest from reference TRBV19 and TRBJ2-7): DGGITQSPKYLFRKEGQNVTLSCEQNLNHDAMYWYRQDPGQGLRLIYYSQIVNDFQKGDIAEGYSVSREKKESFPLTVTSAQKNPTAFYLCASSRGTGAASEQYFGPGTRLTVT.

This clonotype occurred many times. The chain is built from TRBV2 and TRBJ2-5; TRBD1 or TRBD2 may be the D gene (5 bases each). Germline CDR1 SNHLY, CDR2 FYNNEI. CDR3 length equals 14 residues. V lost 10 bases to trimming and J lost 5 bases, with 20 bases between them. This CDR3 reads CATTEGSLGETQYF. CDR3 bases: TGTGCCACCACCGAGGGGTCGTTGGGGGAGACCCAGTACTTC.

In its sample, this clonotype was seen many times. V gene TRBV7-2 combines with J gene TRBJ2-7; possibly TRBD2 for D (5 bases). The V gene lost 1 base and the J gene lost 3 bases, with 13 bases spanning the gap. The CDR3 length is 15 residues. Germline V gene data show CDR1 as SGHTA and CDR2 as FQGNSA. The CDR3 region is CASSLESASSYEQYF. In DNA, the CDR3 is TGTGCCAGCAGCTTAGAGTCGGCTAGCAGCTACGAGCAGTACTTC.

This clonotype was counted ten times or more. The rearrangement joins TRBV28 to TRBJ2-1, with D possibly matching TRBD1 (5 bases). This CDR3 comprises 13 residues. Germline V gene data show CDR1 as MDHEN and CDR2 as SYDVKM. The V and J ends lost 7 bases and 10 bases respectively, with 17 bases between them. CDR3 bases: TGTGCCAGCATAGAATTTAGGGGTAGGGAGCAGTTCTTC. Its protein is CASIEFRGREQFF.

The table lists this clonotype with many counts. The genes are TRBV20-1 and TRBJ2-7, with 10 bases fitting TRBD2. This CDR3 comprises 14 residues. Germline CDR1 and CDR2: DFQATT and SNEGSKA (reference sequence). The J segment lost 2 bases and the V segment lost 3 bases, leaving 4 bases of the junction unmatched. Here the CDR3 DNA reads TGCAGTGCTAGCTCAGCGGGAGGGACCTACGAGCAGTACTTC. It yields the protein CSASSAGGTYEQYF.

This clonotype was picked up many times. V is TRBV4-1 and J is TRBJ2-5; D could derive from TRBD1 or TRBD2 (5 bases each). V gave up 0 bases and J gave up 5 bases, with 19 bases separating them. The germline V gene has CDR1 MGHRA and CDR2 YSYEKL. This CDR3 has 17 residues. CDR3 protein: CASSQDRQRSLVETQYF. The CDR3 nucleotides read TGCGCCAGCAGCCAAGATCGACAGCGGAGTTTGGTTGAGACCCAGTACTTC.

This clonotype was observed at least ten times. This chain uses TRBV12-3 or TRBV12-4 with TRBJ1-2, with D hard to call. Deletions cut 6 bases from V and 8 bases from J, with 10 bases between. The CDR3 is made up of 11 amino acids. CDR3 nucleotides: TGTGCCAGCAGCAAAACAACAGGCTACACCTTC. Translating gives CASSKTTGYTF.

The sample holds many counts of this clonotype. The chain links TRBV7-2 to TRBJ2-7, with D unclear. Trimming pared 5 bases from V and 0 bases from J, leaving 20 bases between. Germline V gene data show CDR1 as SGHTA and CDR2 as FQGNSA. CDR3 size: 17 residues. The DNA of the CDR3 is TGTGCCAGCAGCCCACACTCGGCCGTACCTGTCTCCTACGAGCAGTACTTC. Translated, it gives CASSPHSAVPVSYEQYF.

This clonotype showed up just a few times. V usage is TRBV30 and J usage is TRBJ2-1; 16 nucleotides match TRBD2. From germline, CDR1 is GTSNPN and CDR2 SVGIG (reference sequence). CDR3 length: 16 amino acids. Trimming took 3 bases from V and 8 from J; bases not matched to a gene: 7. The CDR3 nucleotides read TGTGCCTGGAGCCGCGGGACTAGCGGGAGGGGATATGAGCAGTTCTTC. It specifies CAWSRGTSGRGYEQFF.

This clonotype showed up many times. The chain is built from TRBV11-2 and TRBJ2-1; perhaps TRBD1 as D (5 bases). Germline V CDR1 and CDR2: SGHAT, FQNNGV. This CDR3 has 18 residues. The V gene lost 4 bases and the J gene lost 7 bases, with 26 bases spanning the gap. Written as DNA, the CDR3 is TGTGCCAGCAGCTCCGCGCGGAGTATGCAAAGGGGCTCGAATGAGCAGTTCTTC. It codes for CASSSARSMQRGSNEQFF.

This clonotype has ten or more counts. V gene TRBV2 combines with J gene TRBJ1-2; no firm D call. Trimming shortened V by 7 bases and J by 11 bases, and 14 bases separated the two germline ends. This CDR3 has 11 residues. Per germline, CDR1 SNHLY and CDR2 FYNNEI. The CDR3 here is CASTMNGPYTF. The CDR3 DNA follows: TGTGCCAGCACTATGAACGGGCCTTACACCTTC.

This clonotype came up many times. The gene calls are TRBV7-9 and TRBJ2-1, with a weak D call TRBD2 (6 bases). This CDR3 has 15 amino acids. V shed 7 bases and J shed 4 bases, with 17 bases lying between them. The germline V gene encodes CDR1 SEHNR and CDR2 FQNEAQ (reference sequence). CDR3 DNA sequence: TGTGCCAGCACGTTCCGGGACTTGGGTTACAATGAGCAGTTCTTC. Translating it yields CASTFRDLGYNEQFF.

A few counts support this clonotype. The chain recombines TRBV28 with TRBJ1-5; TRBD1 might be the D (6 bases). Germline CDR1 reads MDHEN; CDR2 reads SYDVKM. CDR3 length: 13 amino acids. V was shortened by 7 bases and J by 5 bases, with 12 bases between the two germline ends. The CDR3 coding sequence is TGTGCCAGCACCCCACAGGGACATCAGCCCCAGCATTTT. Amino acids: CASTPQGHQPQHF.

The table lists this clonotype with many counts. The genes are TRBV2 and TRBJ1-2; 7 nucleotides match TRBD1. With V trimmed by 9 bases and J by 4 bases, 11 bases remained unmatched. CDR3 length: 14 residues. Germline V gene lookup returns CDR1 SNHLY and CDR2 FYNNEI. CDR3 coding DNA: TGTGCCAGGCAGACAGGGACGATCCGCTATGGCTACACCTTC. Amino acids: CARQTGTIRYGYTF.

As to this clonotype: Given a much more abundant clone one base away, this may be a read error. As DNA, the CDR3 is TGCGCCGGCAGCCAAAAAATGGGACAGAAGAACACTGAAGCTTTCTTT. It encodes CAGSQKMGQKNTEAFF. The chain employs TRBV4-1 and TRBJ1-1, with 7 nucleotides matching TRBD1. Germline CDR1 is MGHRA and CDR2 is YSYEKL. The CDR3 consists of 16 residues.

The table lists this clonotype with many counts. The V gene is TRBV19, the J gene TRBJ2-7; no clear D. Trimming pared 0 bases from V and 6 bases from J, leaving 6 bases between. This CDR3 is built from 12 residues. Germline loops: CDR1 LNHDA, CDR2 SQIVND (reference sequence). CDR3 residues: CASSIDLREQYF. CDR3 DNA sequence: TGTGCCAGTAGTATAGATCTTCGCGAGCAGTACTTC.

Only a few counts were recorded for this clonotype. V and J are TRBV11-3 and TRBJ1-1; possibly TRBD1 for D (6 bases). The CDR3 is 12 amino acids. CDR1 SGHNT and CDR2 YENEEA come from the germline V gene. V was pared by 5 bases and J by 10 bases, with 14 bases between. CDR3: CASSPDRRRAFF. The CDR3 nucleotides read TGTGCCAGCAGCCCAGACAGGCGGAGAGCTTTCTTT.

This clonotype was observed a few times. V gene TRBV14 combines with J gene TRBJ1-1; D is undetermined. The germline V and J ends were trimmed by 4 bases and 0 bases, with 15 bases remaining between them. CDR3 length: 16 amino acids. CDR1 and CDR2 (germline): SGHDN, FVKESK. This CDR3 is CASSPTFGSMNTEAFF. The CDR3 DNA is TGTGCCAGCAGCCCAACTTTTGGGTCCATGAACACTGAAGCTTTCTTT.

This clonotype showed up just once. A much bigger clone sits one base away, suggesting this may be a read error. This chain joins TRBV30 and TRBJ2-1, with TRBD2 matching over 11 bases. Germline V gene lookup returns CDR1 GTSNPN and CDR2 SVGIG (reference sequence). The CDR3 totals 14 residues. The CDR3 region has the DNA TGTGCCTTGAGTGTAACTAGCGGGAGCTATGAGCAGTTCTTC. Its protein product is CALSVTSGSYEQFF.

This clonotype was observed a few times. CDR3 sequence reads: CATSRDLVNTGELFF. The CDR3 nucleotides are TGTGCCACCAGCAGAGATCTGGTGAACACCGGGGAGCTGTTTTTT. V usage is TRBV15 and J usage is TRBJ2-2, with D unresolved. Germline-derived CDR1 and CDR2 are LNHNV and YYDKDF (reference sequence). The CDR3 runs to 15 residues. V was clipped by 0 bases and J by 1 base, with 6 bases between them.

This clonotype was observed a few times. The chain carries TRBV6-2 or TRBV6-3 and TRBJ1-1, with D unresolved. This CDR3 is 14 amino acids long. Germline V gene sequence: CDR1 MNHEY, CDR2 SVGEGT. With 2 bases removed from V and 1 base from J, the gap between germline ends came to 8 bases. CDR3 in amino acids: CASSYAGENTEAFF. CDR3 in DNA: TGTGCCAGCAGTTACGCCGGGGAGAACACTGAAGCTTTCTTT.

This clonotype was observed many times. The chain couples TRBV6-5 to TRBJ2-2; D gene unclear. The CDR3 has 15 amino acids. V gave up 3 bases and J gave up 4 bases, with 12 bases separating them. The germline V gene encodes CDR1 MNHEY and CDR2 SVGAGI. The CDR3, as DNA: TGTGCCAGCAGTTATTCTGTTATTGGCACCGGGGAGCTGTTTTTT. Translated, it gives CASSYSVIGTGELFF.

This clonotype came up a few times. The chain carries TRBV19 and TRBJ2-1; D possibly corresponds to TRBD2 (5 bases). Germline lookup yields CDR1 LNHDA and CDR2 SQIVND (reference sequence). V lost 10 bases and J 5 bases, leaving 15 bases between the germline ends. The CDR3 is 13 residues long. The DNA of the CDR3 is TGTGCCACCCGGAGCCTCGGGGACAATGAGCAGTTCTTC. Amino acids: CATRSLGDNEQFF.

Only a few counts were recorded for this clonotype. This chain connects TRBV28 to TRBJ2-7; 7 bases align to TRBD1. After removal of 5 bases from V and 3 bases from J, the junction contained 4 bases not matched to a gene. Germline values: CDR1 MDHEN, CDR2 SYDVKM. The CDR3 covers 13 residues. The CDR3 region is CASSVGQIYEQYF. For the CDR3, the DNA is TGTGCCAGCAGTGTGGGACAGATCTACGAGCAGTACTTC.

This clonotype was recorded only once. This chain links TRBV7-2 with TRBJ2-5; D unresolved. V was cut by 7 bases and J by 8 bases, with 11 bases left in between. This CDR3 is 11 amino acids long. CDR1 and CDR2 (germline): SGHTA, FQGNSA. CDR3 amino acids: CASTSFLTQYF. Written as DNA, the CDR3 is TGTGCCAGCACCTCCTTCCTAACCCAGTACTTC.

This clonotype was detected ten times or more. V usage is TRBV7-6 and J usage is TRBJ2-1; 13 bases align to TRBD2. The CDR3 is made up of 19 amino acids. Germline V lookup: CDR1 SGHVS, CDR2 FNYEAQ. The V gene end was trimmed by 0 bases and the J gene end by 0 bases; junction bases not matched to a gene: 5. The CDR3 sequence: CASSLAILAGGGSYNEQFF. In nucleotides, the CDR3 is TGTGCCAGCAGCTTAGCGATACTAGCGGGAGGGGGCTCCTACAATGAGCAGTTCTTC.

The CDR3 DNA sequence: TGCGCCAGCAGCTTGGAGGGGCGGTCAGGGGAGACCCAGTACTTC. Translation gives CASSLEGRSGETQYF. J is TRBJ2-5 and V is TRBV5-1; D possibly corresponds to TRBD1 (5 bases). The CDR3 runs 15 residues. Germline values: CDR1 SGHRS, CDR2 YFSETQ. V lost 0 bases and J lost 5, with 14 bases in between. The complete variable domain, with remaining parts taken from reference TRBV5-1 and TRBJ2-5, reads KAGVTQTPRYLIKTRGQQVTLSCSPISGHRSVSWYQQTPGQGLQFLFEYFSETQRNKGNFPGRFSGRQFSNSRSEMNVSTLELGDSALYLCASSLEGRSGETQYFGPGTRLLVL.

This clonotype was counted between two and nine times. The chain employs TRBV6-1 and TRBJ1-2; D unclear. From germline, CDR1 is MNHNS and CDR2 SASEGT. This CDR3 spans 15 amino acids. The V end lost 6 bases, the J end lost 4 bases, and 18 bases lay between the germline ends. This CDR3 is CASSSASAVSYGYTF. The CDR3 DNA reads TGTGCCAGCAGCTCCGCCTCAGCGGTCAGCTATGGCTACACCTTC.